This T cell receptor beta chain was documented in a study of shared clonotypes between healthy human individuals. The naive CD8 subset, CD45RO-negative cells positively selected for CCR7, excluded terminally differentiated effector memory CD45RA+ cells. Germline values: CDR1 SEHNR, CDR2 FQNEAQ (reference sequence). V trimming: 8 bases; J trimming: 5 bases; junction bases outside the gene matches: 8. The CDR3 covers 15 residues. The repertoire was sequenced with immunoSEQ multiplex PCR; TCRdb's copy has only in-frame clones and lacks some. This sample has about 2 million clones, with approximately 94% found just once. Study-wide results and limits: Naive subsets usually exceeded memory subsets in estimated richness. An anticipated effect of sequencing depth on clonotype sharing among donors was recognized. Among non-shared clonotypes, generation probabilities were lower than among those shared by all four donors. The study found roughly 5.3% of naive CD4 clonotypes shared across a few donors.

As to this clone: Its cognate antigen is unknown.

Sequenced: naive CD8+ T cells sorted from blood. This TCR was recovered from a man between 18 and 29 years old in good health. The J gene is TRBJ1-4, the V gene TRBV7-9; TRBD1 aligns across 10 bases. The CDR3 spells CASEHPGQGNEKLFF. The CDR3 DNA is TGTGCCAGCGAGCACCCGGGACAGGGGAATGAAAAACTGTTTTTT.